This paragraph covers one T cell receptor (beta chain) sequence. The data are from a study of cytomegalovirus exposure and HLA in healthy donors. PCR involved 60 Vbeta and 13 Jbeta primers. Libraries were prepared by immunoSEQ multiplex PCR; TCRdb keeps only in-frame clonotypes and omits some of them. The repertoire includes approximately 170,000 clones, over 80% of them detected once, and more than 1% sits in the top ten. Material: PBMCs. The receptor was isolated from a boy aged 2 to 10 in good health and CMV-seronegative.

The CDR3: CASSLGGLAGSGEQYF. CDR3 sequence (DNA): TGTGCCAGCAGCTTAGGGGGACTAGCGGGTTCGGGCGAGCAGTACTTC. The chain combines TRBV7-9 with TRBJ2-7; 12 bases agree with TRBD2. The germline V gene encodes CDR1 SEHNR and CDR2 FQNEAQ (reference sequence). There are 16 residues in the CDR3. The junction had 7 bases not matched to a gene; V was cut back by 1 base and J by 6 bases.